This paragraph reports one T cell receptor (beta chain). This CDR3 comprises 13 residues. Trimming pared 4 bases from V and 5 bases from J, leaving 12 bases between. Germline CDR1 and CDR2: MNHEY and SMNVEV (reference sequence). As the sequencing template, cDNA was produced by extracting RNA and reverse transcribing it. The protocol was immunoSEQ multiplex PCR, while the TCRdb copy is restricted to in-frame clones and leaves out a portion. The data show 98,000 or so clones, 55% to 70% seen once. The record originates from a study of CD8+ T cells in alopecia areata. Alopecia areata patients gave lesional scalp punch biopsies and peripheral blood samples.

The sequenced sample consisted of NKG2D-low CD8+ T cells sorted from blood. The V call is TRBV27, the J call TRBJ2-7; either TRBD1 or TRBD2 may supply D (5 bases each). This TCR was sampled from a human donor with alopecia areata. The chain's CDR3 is CASSSSRVDEQYF. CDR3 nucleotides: TGTGCCAGCAGTTCTAGCAGGGTCGACGAGCAGTACTTC.